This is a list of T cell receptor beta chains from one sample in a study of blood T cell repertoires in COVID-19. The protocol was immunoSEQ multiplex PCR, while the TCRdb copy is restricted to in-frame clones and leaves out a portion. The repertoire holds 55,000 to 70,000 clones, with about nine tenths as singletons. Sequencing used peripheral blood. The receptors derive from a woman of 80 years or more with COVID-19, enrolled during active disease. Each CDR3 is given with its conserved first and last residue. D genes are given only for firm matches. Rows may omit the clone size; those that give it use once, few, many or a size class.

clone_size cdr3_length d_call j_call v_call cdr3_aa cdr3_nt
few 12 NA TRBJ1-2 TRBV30 CAWSPDSYGYTF TGTGCCTGGAGCCCGGACAGCTATGGCTACACCTTC
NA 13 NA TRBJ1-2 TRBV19 CASSVQGNYGYTF TGTGCCAGTAGTGTACAGGGTAACTATGGCTACACCTTC
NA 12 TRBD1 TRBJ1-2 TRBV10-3 CASGGGGARYTF TGTGCCTCTGGAGGAGGGGGCGCGCGCTACACCTTC
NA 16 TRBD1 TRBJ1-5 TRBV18 CASSLDGQGPIQPQHF TGTGCCAGCTCACTAGACGGACAGGGGCCCATTCAGCCCCAGCATTTT
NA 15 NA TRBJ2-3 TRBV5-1 CASSTKGVVGDTQYF TGCGCCAGCAGTACCAAAGGGGTTGTTGGAGATACGCAGTATTTT
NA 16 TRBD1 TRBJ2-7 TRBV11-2 CASSLDRTGVTYEQYF TGTGCCAGCAGCTTAGATCGGACAGGAGTAACCTACGAGCAGTACTTC
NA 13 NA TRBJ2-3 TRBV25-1 CASSAPGTDTQYF TGTGCCAGCAGTGCGCCAGGCACAGATACGCAGTATTTT
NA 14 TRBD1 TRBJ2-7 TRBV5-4 CASRGQADPYEQYF TGTGCCAGCAGGGGACAGGCAGACCCCTACGAGCAGTACTTC
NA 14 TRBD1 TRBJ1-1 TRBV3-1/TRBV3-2 CASSTGQGDTEAFF TGTGCCAGCAGCACGGGACAGGGGGATACTGAAGCTTTCTTT
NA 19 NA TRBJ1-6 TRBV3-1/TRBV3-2 CASSQEVGAPSDYNSPLHF TGTGCCAGCAGCCAAGAGGTGGGGGCCCCATCCGACTATAATTCACCCCTCCACTTT
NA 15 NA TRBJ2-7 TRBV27 CASSLTGGSSYEQYF TGTGCCAGCAGTTTAACTGGCGGAAGCTCCTACGAGCAGTACTTC
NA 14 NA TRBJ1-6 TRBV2 CASSDPGNNSPLHF TGTGCCAGCAGTGACCCGGGGAATAATTCACCCCTCCACTTT
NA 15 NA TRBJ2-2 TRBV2 CASGLVRANTGELFF TGTGCCAGCGGACTTGTGAGGGCGAACACCGGGGAGCTGTTTTTT
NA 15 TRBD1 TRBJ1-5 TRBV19 CASSGYLDRGQPQHF TGTGCCAGTAGTGGGTACCTGGACAGGGGACAGCCCCAGCATTTT
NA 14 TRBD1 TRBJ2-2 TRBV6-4 CASSRTGDTGELFF TGTGCCAGCAGTCGGACAGGGGACACCGGGGAGCTGTTTTTT
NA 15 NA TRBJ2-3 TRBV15 CATRFAGQITDTQYF TGTGCCACCAGATTTGCGGGACAGATCACAGATACGCAGTATTTT